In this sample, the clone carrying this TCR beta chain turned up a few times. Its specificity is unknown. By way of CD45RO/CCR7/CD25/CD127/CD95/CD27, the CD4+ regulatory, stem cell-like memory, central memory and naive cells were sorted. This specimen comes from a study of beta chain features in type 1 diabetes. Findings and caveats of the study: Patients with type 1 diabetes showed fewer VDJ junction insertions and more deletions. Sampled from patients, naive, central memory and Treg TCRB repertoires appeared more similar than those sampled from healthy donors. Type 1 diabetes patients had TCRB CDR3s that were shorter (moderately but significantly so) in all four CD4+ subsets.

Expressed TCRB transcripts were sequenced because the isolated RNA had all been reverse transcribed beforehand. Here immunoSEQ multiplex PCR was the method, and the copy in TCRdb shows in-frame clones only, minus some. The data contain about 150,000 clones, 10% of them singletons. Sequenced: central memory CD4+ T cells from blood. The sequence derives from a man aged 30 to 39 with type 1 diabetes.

The DNA of the CDR3 is TGCGCCAGCAGCCATCTAGCGGGAGGGGACAATGAGCAGTTCTTC. Amino acids: CASSHLAGGDNEQFF. This chain joins TRBV4-3 and TRBJ2-1, with 12 nucleotides matching TRBD2. V lost 3 bases, J lost 5 bases, and 2 bases stayed unmatched. The CDR3 covers 15 residues. The V gene's germline CDR1 is LGHNA and CDR2 YSLEER.